This TCR beta chain comes out of a study of blood T cell repertoires in COVID-19. In the study overall: Samples taken during acute and convalescent COVID-19 were collected in the United States, Italy and Spain.

CDR1 and CDR2 from the germline V gene are SGHTA and FQGTGA. Trimming took off 4 bases at V and 9 bases at J, with 13 bases between the two ends. This CDR3 spans 14 amino acids. Which cohort a participant joined came from the clinical history participants gave. Repertoires were generated with immunoSEQ multiplex PCR, while TCRdb's copy carries only in-frame clones and drops some. The data show around 140,000 clones, with roughly three quarters seen just once and just over 6% held by the top ten. The source of this sequence is a woman between 50 and 59 years old who had recovered from COVID-19. The V gene is TRBV7-3, the J gene TRBJ1-6; D unresolved. The specimen was PBMCs or T cells enriched from blood (not recorded which). The CDR3 sequence is CASSSTFLLSPLHF. The CDR3 DNA reads TGTGCCAGCAGCTCGACATTCCTCCTTTCACCCCTCCACTTT.